A selection of T cell receptor beta chains follows, all from one sample in a study of blood T cell repertoires in COVID-19. Here immunoSEQ multiplex PCR was the method, and the copy in TCRdb shows in-frame clones only, minus some. This sample has approximately 280,000 clones, with almost 85% found just once. The sample comprised peripheral blood. Source of these receptors: a man aged 45-60 years with active or convalescent COVID-19. Each CDR3 is given with its conserved first and last residue. The D gene is left open where the match is weak. Clone size is shown for a subset of rows, as once, few, many or a class of expanded clone.

j_gene,abundance,v_gene,d_gene,CDR3aa,CDR3nt
TRBJ2-3,NA,TRBV6-2/TRBV6-3,TRBD2,CASSYGLAGDTQYF,TGTGCCAGCAGTTACGGACTAGCGGGAGATACGCAGTATTTT
TRBJ2-3,NA,TRBV21-1,NA,CASSKRIGGIADTQYF,TGTGCCAGCAGCAAAAGAATAGGGGGCATCGCAGATACGCAGTATTTT
TRBJ2-5,NA,TRBV21-1,NA,CASDDSGTGAETQYF,TGTGCCAGCGACGACTCCGGGACAGGGGCAGAGACCCAGTACTTC
TRBJ1-1,NA,TRBV5-1,NA,CASRYRALNTEAFF,TGCGCCAGCAGGTACAGGGCCTTGAACACTGAAGCTTTCTTT
TRBJ2-7,NA,TRBV4-2,TRBD2,CASSQVWTSDDEQYF,TGTGCCAGCAGCCAAGTGTGGACTAGCGACGACGAGCAGTACTTC
TRBJ2-3,NA,TRBV24-1,NA,CATSPSEGGFTDTQYF,TGTGCCACCAGTCCATCGGAAGGCGGGTTCACAGATACGCAGTATTTT
TRBJ1-4,NA,TRBV21-1,NA,CASSIRVEKLFF,TGTGCCAGCAGCATTCGAGTTGAAAAACTGTTTTTT
TRBJ1-1,few,TRBV19,TRBD1,CASSQYGGQINTEAFF,TGTGCCAGTAGCCAGTATGGGGGACAGATTAACACTGAAGCTTTCTTT
TRBJ1-5,NA,TRBV4-2,NA,CASSQSDSSNQPQHF,TGTGCCAGCAGCCAATCGGACAGTAGCAATCAGCCCCAGCATTTT
TRBJ2-2,NA,TRBV7-2,NA,CASSSSLGGPPGELFF,TGTGCCAGCAGCTCCTCCCTTGGCGGGCCCCCCGGGGAGCTGTTTTTT
TRBJ1-2,NA,TRBV30,NA,CAWTPSTHGYTF,TGTGCCTGGACCCCGTCTACCCATGGCTACACCTTC
TRBJ2-7,NA,TRBV27,TRBD1,CASSFRGQGVYEQYF,TGTGCCAGCAGTTTCCGGGGACAGGGGGTCTACGAGCAGTACTTC
TRBJ2-7,once,TRBV25-1,NA,CASSGSGYEQYF,TGTGCCAGCAGTGGATCGGGATACGAGCAGTACTTC
TRBJ1-2,NA,TRBV28,NA,CASSLPDGGRGEGYTF,TGTGCCAGCAGTTTGCCCGACGGGGGTCGGGGGGAGGGCTACACCTTC
TRBJ2-1,NA,TRBV7-3,NA,CASSFDRGSYNEQFF,TGTGCCAGCAGCTTCGACAGAGGCTCCTACAATGAGCAGTTCTTC
TRBJ2-2,NA,TRBV10-1,TRBD2,CASSVSIGGRRDYTGELFF,TGCGCCAGCAGTGTTTCTATTGGCGGGAGACGGGATTACACCGGGGAGCTGTTTTTT
TRBJ1-5,NA,TRBV2,NA,CASSDRQFSNQPQHF,TGTGCCAGCAGTGATAGACAGTTTAGCAATCAGCCCCAGCATTTT
TRBJ2-4,NA,TRBV3-1/TRBV3-2,NA,CASSQGQGVTDQYF,TGTGCCAGCAGCCAAGGGCAGGGTGTAACAGATCAGTACTTC
TRBJ2-1,NA,TRBV7-9,TRBD2,CASSLPSGSGNEQFF,TGTGCCAGCAGCTTACCTAGCGGGAGTGGGAATGAGCAGTTCTTC
TRBJ2-3,few,TRBV27,TRBD2,CASRKLAAYGTDTQYF,TGTGCCAGCAGGAAACTAGCGGCATACGGCACAGATACGCAGTATTTT
TRBJ2-1,NA,TRBV28,TRBD2,CASSSSLTSGTYNEQFF,TGTGCCAGCAGTTCATCCCTGACTAGCGGGACGTACAATGAGCAGTTCTTC
TRBJ1-2,NA,TRBV2,NA,CASDEIYYGYTF,TGTGCCAGCGATGAGATTTACTATGGCTACACCTTC
TRBJ1-4,NA,TRBV5-1,TRBD1,CASSIGGINEKLFF,TGCGCCAGCAGCATAGGGGGCATCAATGAAAAACTGTTTTTT
TRBJ2-2,NA,TRBV7-2,NA,CASSFGRNTGELFF,TGTGCCAGCAGCTTTGGGCGAAACACCGGGGAGCTGTTTTTT
TRBJ2-5,NA,TRBV5-4,TRBD1,CASSLARGPETQYF,TGTGCCAGCAGCTTGGCCAGGGGGCCGGAGACCCAGTACTTC
TRBJ2-5,NA,TRBV5-6,TRBD2,CASSLGGRASLETQYF,TGTGCCAGCAGCTTGGGGGGGAGGGCCTCCCTTGAGACCCAGTACTTC
TRBJ1-5,NA,TRBV10-3,NA,CAIGGGHGPLNQPQHF,TGTGCCATCGGCGGGGGGCACGGACCCCTCAATCAGCCCCAGCATTTT
TRBJ2-6,once,TRBV5-1,NA,CASRSDGAGANVLTF,TGCGCCAGCAGGTCCGACGGGGCTGGGGCCAACGTCCTGACTTTC
TRBJ2-7,NA,TRBV6-5,NA,CASSQNYEQYF,TGTGCCAGCAGCCAAAACTACGAGCAGTACTTC
TRBJ2-1,NA,TRBV5-8,TRBD1,CASSSGGKQFF,TGTGCCAGCAGCTCAGGGGGAAAGCAGTTCTTC
TRBJ2-1,NA,TRBV29-1,TRBD2,CSLREGPYNEQFF,TGCAGTCTACGGGAGGGCCCCTACAATGAGCAGTTCTTC
TRBJ2-4,NA,TRBV28,TRBD1,CASSWTGGAKNIQYF,TGTGCCAGCAGTTGGACAGGGGGTGCAAAAAACATTCAGTACTTC
TRBJ2-2,once,TRBV30,NA,CAWRAAGGNTGELFF,TGTGCCTGGAGGGCCGCGGGCGGGAACACCGGGGAGCTGTTTTTT
TRBJ2-7,NA,TRBV28,TRBD1,CASSSRQGGYEQYF,TGTGCCAGCAGTTCCCGACAGGGGGGGTACGAGCAGTACTTC
TRBJ1-6,NA,TRBV7-2,TRBD1,CASSLGGQGSSPLHF,TGTGCCAGCAGTTTAGGAGGACAGGGGAGTTCACCCCTCCACTTT
TRBJ1-2,NA,TRBV6-5,NA,CASSYSSGKGYTF,TGTGCCAGCAGTTACTCGTCCGGTAAAGGCTACACCTTC
TRBJ2-1,NA,TRBV7-7,NA,CASSLSASSYNEQFF,TGTGCCAGCAGTCTAAGCGCAAGCTCCTACAATGAGCAGTTCTTC
TRBJ2-1,NA,TRBV4-1,NA,CASSLTLGRRYNEQFF,TGCGCCAGCAGCCTAACTCTGGGGAGGAGATACAATGAGCAGTTCTTC
TRBJ1-2,NA,TRBV3-1/TRBV3-2,NA,CASSQGHGRGYGYTF,TGTGCCAGCAGCCAAGGCCACGGGAGGGGCTATGGCTACACCTTC
TRBJ2-7,NA,TRBV27,NA,CASRELGSSYEQYF,TGTGCCAGCAGGGAGCTGGGGAGCTCCTACGAGCAGTACTTC
TRBJ2-1,NA,TRBV6-5,TRBD1,CASRGQDSYNEQFF,TGTGCCAGCAGGGGACAGGACTCCTACAATGAGCAGTTCTTC
TRBJ2-1,NA,TRBV3-1/TRBV3-2,NA,CASSRAGAGEQFF,TGTGCCAGCAGCCGCGCTGGGGCTGGTGAGCAGTTCTTC
TRBJ2-7,NA,TRBV7-3,TRBD2,CASSFNPLAGGDEQYF,TGTGCCAGCAGCTTCAATCCACTAGCGGGAGGTGACGAGCAGTACTTC
TRBJ2-7,NA,TRBV5-1,NA,CASSLKMTGSSYEQYF,TGCGCCAGCAGCTTGAAGATGACGGGGAGCTCCTACGAGCAGTACTTC
TRBJ1-2,NA,TRBV5-1,TRBD1,CASSSHWPGQNYGYTF,TGCGCCAGCAGCTCCCACTGGCCGGGACAGAACTATGGCTACACCTTC
TRBJ2-5,NA,TRBV30,TRBD1,CAWTLGTGSRQETQYF,TGTGCCTGGACCCTTGGGACAGGGAGTCGACAAGAGACCCAGTACTTC
TRBJ2-1,NA,TRBV20-1,TRBD2,CSASLAGAWGNEQFF,TGCAGTGCTAGTCTAGCGGGAGCTTGGGGCAATGAGCAGTTCTTC
TRBJ2-7,NA,TRBV18,TRBD2,CASSLGLAGYEQYF,TGTGCCAGCTCCCTGGGGCTAGCGGGGTACGAGCAGTACTTC
TRBJ2-3,NA,TRBV7-2,TRBD2,CASSLGGRGDTQYF,TGTGCCAGCAGCTTAGGCGGGAGGGGGGATACGCAGTATTTT
TRBJ1-2,NA,TRBV10-1,NA,CASSESGGRDYGYTF,TGCGCCAGCAGTGAGTCGGGGGGGAGGGACTATGGCTACACCTTC
TRBJ2-3,NA,TRBV11-2,TRBD2,CASSLRTSGYTDTQYF,TGTGCCAGCAGCTTGCGGACTAGCGGGTACACAGATACGCAGTATTTT
TRBJ2-7,NA,TRBV11-2,TRBD1,CASSQGQGGRRQYEQYF,TGTGCCAGCAGTCAGGGACAGGGGGGGAGACGTCAATACGAGCAGTACTTC
TRBJ2-1,few,TRBV5-4,TRBD2,CASRYDTSGRGGEQFF,TGTGCCAGCAGATACGATACTAGCGGGAGGGGGGGTGAGCAGTTCTTC
TRBJ2-7,NA,TRBV2,TRBD2,CASLGLADYEQYF,TGTGCCAGCTTGGGACTAGCGGACTACGAGCAGTACTTC
TRBJ2-5,NA,TRBV2,NA,CASTGDQETQYF,TGTGCCAGCACGGGGGACCAAGAGACCCAGTACTTC